The following is a T cell receptor beta chain sequence with its context. This specimen belongs to a study of OX40 agonist ivuxolimab in advanced cancers. The wider study: Each dose-escalation patient presented with hepatocellular carcinoma, melanoma, renal cell or head and neck cancer.

Only in-frame clones appear in the TCRdb table, and some are missing; sequencing was by immunoSEQ multiplex PCR. The sample holds under 20,000 clones, 75% to 85% seen once. Individuals having autoimmune disease history or systemic immunosuppression were not enrolled. The CDR3 consists of 14 residues. The ends lost 6 bases at V and 7 bases at J; junction bases unmatched: 9. Germline assignment: CDR1 SEHNR and CDR2 FQNEAQ (reference sequence). Sample: CD4+ or CD8+ T cells sorted from blood, taken in a trial of the OX40 agonist ivuxolimab. V is TRBV7-9 and J is TRBJ1-1, with 9 bases fitting TRBD1. The receptor's source is an adult with an advanced solid tumor such as melanoma, head and neck, liver or kidney cancer. CDR3 loop: CASSSEWTGDEAFF. In DNA, the CDR3 is TGTGCCAGCAGTTCCGAATGGACAGGGGATGAAGCTTTCTTT.